This entry lists 16 T cell receptor beta chains sequenced from one sample in a study of T cells in Graves' hyperthyroidism and ophthalmopathy. TCR beta CDR3 regions were amplified from RNA. A set of HTBI primers served as the primers for a first-round RT-PCR of the TCR CDR3. In TCRdb, the multiplex PCR reads were re-called with MiXCR into one record per CDR3 protein. The data show a few hundred thousand distinct CDR3 sequences, with around 46% seen just once and about 20% held by the top ten. Sequencing was done on a sample of peripheral blood or thyroid tissue (not recorded which). Receptors were obtained from an adult woman with Graves' disease, either hyperthyroidism or ophthalmopathy (not recorded which).

This clonotype was picked up a small number of times. With a much larger clone just one base away, this may be a read error. This chain joins TRBV9 and TRBJ2-5; D is possibly TRBD1 or TRBD2 (5 bases each). Germline CDR1 and CDR2: SGDLS and YYNGEE. The V end lost 3 bases, the J end lost 7 bases, and 16 bases lay between the germline ends. There are 14 residues in the CDR3. The CDR3 DNA reads TGTGCCAGCAGCGACCGGGACCGGGGAGTGACCCAGTACTTC. Translating gives CASSDRDRGVTQYF.

This clonotype was seen a handful of times. This chain links TRBV4-1 with TRBJ2-7, with D possibly being TRBD2 (5 bases). Trimming took 0 bases from V and 4 from J, leaving 16 bases between them. The CDR3 contains 16 residues. Germline CDR1 reads MGHRA; CDR2 reads YSYEKL. CDR3: CASSQEIGLAKYEQYF. CDR3 sequence (DNA): TGCGCCAGCAGCCAAGAAATCGGTCTAGCAAAGTACGAGCAGTACTTC.

The sample holds a few counts of this clonotype. One base away lies a much larger clone, so this may be a sequencing read error. This chain uses TRBV2 with TRBJ1-1; 9 bases agree with TRBD1. Germline V gene sequence: CDR1 SNHLY, CDR2 FYNNEI. The CDR3 covers 16 residues. V shed 11 bases, J shed 8 bases, and the junction held 21 bases outside the gene matches. CDR3 sequence reads: CAGTNRGRWGNQEAFF. CDR3 DNA: TGTGCCGGCACAAACAGGGGGCGATGGGGTAACCAAGAAGCTTTCTTT.

The chain has TRBV12-3 or TRBV12-4 and TRBJ1-1; possibly TRBD1 for D (5 bases). Trimming shortened V by 8 bases and J by 4 bases, and 17 bases separated the two germline ends. The CDR3 totals 14 residues. As DNA, the CDR3 is TGTGCCAGCTGCTTGGGGCTTGCGGGCACTGAAGCTTTCTTT. Amino acid sequence: CASCLGLAGTEAFF.

The chain uses TRBV6-1 and TRBJ1-2; D perhaps matches TRBD1 (6 bases). The CDR3 consists of 14 residues. Germline loops: CDR1 MNHNS, CDR2 SASEGT. Trimming took off 4 bases at V and 4 bases at J, with 13 bases between the two ends. The CDR3: CASSALDRTYGYTF. DNA for the CDR3: TGTGCCAGCAGTGCCCTTGACAGGACCTATGGCTACACCTTC.

This clonotype was counted between two and nine times. One junction end disagrees with the germline gene, perhaps due to a read error. The chain employs TRBV4-1 and TRBJ2-5, with D possibly matching TRBD1 (5 bases). The CDR3 extends over 15 amino acids. Per germline, CDR1 MGHRA and CDR2 YSYEKL. The CDR3 DNA reads TGTGCCAGCAGCCGAGGCAGGGTATCCCAAGAGACCCAGTACTTC. Translating it yields CASSRGRVSQETQYF.

CDR3 region: CASSLDSAAGDEQYF. The CDR3 coding sequence is TGTGCCAGCAGCCTGGACTCCGCGGCTGGGGACGAGCAGTACTTC. The chain is built from TRBV7-2 and TRBJ2-7; possibly TRBD2 for D (5 bases). Trimming pared 5 bases from V and 5 bases from J, leaving 19 bases between. The germline V gene encodes CDR1 SGHTA and CDR2 FQGNSA. The CDR3 totals 15 residues.

The chain couples TRBV29-1 to TRBJ1-4; D is unresolved. With 8 bases removed from V and 5 bases from J, the gap between germline ends came to 15 bases. The CDR3 spans 13 residues. Germline loops: CDR1 SQVTM, CDR2 ANQGSEA. The chain's CDR3 is CSLEDARNEKLFF. The CDR3 DNA reads TGCAGCTTGGAGGACGCCCGAAATGAAAAACTGTTTTTT. The full variable domain, with the rest looked up from reference TRBV29-1 and TRBJ1-4, is SAVISQKPSRDICQRGTSLTIQCQVDSQVTMMFWYRQQPGQSLTLIATANQGSEATYESGFVIDKFPISRPNLTFSTLTVSNMSPEDSSIYLCSLEDARNEKLFFGSGTQLSVL.

V is TRBV7-2 and J is TRBJ2-7; D gene ambiguous. Per germline, CDR1 SGHTA and CDR2 FQGNSA. This CDR3 spans 16 amino acids. Trimming left V 2 bases short and J 1 base short, with 15 bases between. CDR3 in amino acids: CASSLSQNPASYEQYF. DNA for the CDR3: TGTGCCAGCAGCTTAAGTCAGAACCCCGCATCCTACGAGCAGTACTTC.

This clonotype was counted once. This sequence joins TRBV2 and TRBJ1-5; no definite D call. CDR1 and CDR2 (germline): SNHLY, FYNNEI. The CDR3 loop spans 15 amino acids. The V end lost 1 base, the J end lost 11 bases, and 18 bases lay between the germline ends. The CDR3 DNA sequence: TGTGCCAGCAGTGAAGGTAGCGGGGTACAAGAGACCCAGCATTTT. Its protein is CASSEGSGVQETQHF. The complete variable domain, with remaining parts taken from reference TRBV2 and TRBJ1-5, reads EPEVTQTPSHQVTQMGQEVILRCVPISNHLYFYWYRQILGQKVEFLVSFYNNEISEKSEIFDDQFSVERPDGSNFTLKIRSTKLEDSAMYFCASSEGSGVQETQHFGDGTRLSIL.

This CDR3 is CSADRQGEVYEQYF. The CDR3 DNA is TGCAGTGCGGATCGACAGGGCGAAGTCTACGAGCAGTACTTC. This chain connects TRBV20-1 to TRBJ2-7; 7 bases align to TRBD1. The V segment lost 6 bases and the J segment 3 bases; nucleotides outside the gene matches: 11. The CDR3 loop spans 14 amino acids. Germline CDR1 and CDR2: DFQATT and SNEGSKA (reference sequence).

Worth noting for this clonotype: The conserved phenylalanine or tryptophan is not found at the CDR3 terminus, so this likely reflects a read error. The gene calls are TRBV2 and TRBJ2-6; 10 bases map to TRBD1. V lost 6 bases to trimming and J lost 2 bases; unmatched junction nucleotides: 7. CDR1 and CDR2 (germline): SNHLY, FYNNEI. This CDR3 contains 17 residues. The CDR3 reads CASRVGQGETGANVLTP. The CDR3 region has the DNA TGTGCCAGCAGGGTCGGACAGGGGGAGACTGGGGCCAACGTCCTGACTCCA.

The chain employs TRBV4-1 and TRBJ1-1, with a tentative D call TRBD1 (6 bases). Deletions cut 1 base from V and 5 bases from J, with 11 bases between. Looked up from germline, CDR1 is MGHRA and CDR2 is YSYEKL. This CDR3 is built from 14 residues. In DNA form, the CDR3 reads TGCGCCAGCAGCCAAGCAGGGGAGGATACTGAAGCTTTCTTT. Its protein is CASSQAGEDTEAFF.

The chain uses TRBV7-2 and TRBJ2-7; 16 positions match TRBD2. This CDR3 has 20 residues. The V segment lost 2 bases and the J segment 9 bases; nucleotides outside the gene matches: 19. Germline V gene data show CDR1 as SGHTA and CDR2 as FQGNSA. The CDR3 spells CASSLPLQGGTSGRAVGQYF. The CDR3 DNA reads as TGTGCCAGCAGCTTACCCCTACAGGGAGGGACTAGCGGGAGGGCCGTTGGGCAGTACTTC.

The rearrangement links TRBV20-1 to TRBJ1-4; no reliable D call. The germline V and J ends were trimmed by 2 bases and 5 bases, with 18 bases remaining between them. The CDR3 is 16 amino acids. CDR1 and CDR2 from the germline V gene are DFQATT and SNEGSKA (reference sequence). The CDR3 region has the DNA TGCAGTGCTAGATATCGGGGTGGGTATGGAAATGAAAAACTGTTTTTT. It is translated as CSARYRGGYGNEKLFF.

The rearrangement joins TRBV7-9 to TRBJ2-6; TRBD2 matches at 11 bases. V lost 9 bases, J lost 0 bases, and 7 bases stayed unmatched. From germline, CDR1 is SEHNR and CDR2 FQNEAQ (reference sequence). This CDR3 is 17 amino acids long. CDR3 protein: CASSRLAGYSGANVLTF. In DNA, the CDR3 is TGTGCCAGTAGCCGACTAGCGGGGTACTCTGGGGCCAACGTCCTGACTTTC.